The 24 T cell receptor beta chains below were found in one sample sequenced in a study of Graves' ophthalmopathy and Graves' hyperthyroidism. TCR beta CDR3 regions were amplified from RNA transcripts. The first-round RT-PCR employed HTBI primers together with the Qiagen OneStep RT-PCR kit. A multiplex PCR was then performed as the second round. Using its own MiXCR run on the multiplex PCR reads, TCRdb lists one record per CDR3 protein. The top ten clones hold under 3.5% of a sample with approximately 700,000 distinct CDR3 sequences, just over 40% of them seen once. Material: peripheral blood. All receptors come from an adult man with Graves' ophthalmopathy.

This clonotype showed up many times. This chain uses TRBV7-8 with TRBJ1-1, with D perhaps TRBD1 (6 bases). The CDR3 covers 16 residues. The germline CDR1 and CDR2 sequences are SGHVS and FQNEAQ. The V gene lost 0 bases and the J gene lost 0 bases, with 11 bases spanning the gap. The CDR3 sequence: CASSLAGQSLNTEAFF. The CDR3 DNA reads as TGTGCCAGCAGCTTAGCTGGACAGTCCCTGAACACTGAAGCTTTCTTT.

This clonotype was detected many times. The chain is built from TRBV20-1 and TRBJ1-5; 9 nucleotides agree with TRBD1. Germline CDR1 reads DFQATT; CDR2 reads SNEGSKA (reference sequence). The V and J ends lost 5 bases and 5 bases, in that order; junction bases with no gene match: 4. CDR3 length: 13 amino acids. The CDR3 protein is CSAADRGDQPQHF. CDR3 sequence (DNA): TGCAGTGCTGCGGACAGGGGTGATCAGCCCCAGCATTTT.

Here the CDR3 reads CSAGQGAEAFF. CDR3 DNA sequence: TGCAGCGCAGGGCAGGGGGCTGAAGCTTTCTTT. V usage is TRBV29-1 and J usage is TRBJ1-1; TRBD1 agrees at 7 bases. V shed 7 bases and J 6 bases; nucleotides not matched to a gene: 5. The germline V gene encodes CDR1 SQVTM and CDR2 ANQGSEA. The CDR3 covers 11 residues.

The table lists this clonotype with many counts. This sequence joins TRBV2 and TRBJ1-1; D might be TRBD1 (5 bases). The germline CDR1 and CDR2 sequences are SNHLY and FYNNEI. CDR3 length: 13 amino acids. Trimming took off 10 bases at V and 0 bases at J, with 12 bases between the two ends. This CDR3 reads CATQGRMNTEAFF. The DNA of the CDR3 is TGTGCCACCCAGGGACGGATGAACACTGAAGCTTTCTTT. Full variable domain (missing parts from reference TRBV2 and TRBJ1-1): EPEVTQTPSHQVTQMGQEVILRCVPISNHLYFYWYRQILGQKVEFLVSFYNNEISEKSEIFDDQFSVERPDGSNFTLKIRSTKLEDSAMYFCATQGRMNTEAFFGQGTRLTVV.

The chain recombines TRBV12-3 or TRBV12-4 with TRBJ2-7, with D possibly matching TRBD1 (5 bases). The CDR3 loop spans 15 amino acids. V gave up 6 bases and J gave up 3 bases, with 18 bases separating them. CDR3 residues: CASSLGDSMGYEQYF. Here the CDR3 DNA reads TGTGCCAGCAGCCTAGGAGACAGTATGGGCTACGAGCAGTACTTC.

In regard to this clonotype: Its ends do not fully match the called genes, so a read error is possible. This rearrangement joins TRBV29-1 to TRBJ1-2; D is undetermined. Germline V gene lookup returns CDR1 SQVTM and CDR2 ANQGSEA. CDR3 length equals 13 residues. For the CDR3, the DNA is TGCAGCGTTGGGCCAGAAGGCAACTATGGCTGCACCTTC. The encoded protein is CSVGPEGNYGCTF.

Remarks on this clonotype: Just one base apart from a much larger clone, this may be a read error. The V and J genes are TRBV5-5 and TRBJ1-2; D is unclear. Germline CDR1 is SGHKS and CDR2 is YYEKEE (reference sequence). V lost 0 bases and J 4 bases, leaving 7 bases between the germline ends. The CDR3 totals 13 residues. The CDR3 region is CASSLGEAYGYTF. The DNA for the CDR3 is TGTGCCAGCAGCTTGGGGGAGGCCTATGGCTACACCTTC.

In its sample, this clonotype was seen a few times. V gene TRBV5-4 combines with J gene TRBJ2-5, with TRBD2 matching 7 bases. After removal of 0 bases from V and 1 base from J, the junction contained 3 bases not matched to a gene. Looked up from germline, CDR1 is SGHNT and CDR2 is YYREEE (reference sequence). This CDR3 is built from 15 residues. The CDR3 DNA is TGTGCCAGCAGCTTGGCCCCTAGCGGCCAAGAGACCCAGTACTTC. Protein product: CASSLAPSGQETQYF.

The J gene is TRBJ2-2, the V gene TRBV12-3 or TRBV12-4, with D perhaps matching TRBD1 (6 bases). V lost 2 bases and J 5 bases, leaving 12 bases between the germline ends. This CDR3 contains 15 residues. Here the CDR3 reads CASSLTQGKTGELFF. The CDR3 DNA sequence: TGTGCCAGCAGTTTAACGCAGGGGAAAACCGGGGAGCTGTTTTTT.

Details on this clonotype: A much larger clone sits a single nucleotide away, making a read error possible. The chain links TRBV6-2 or TRBV6-3 to TRBJ1-6, with TRBD1 matching over 9 bases. V dropped 2 bases and J dropped 10; count of bases not matched to a gene: 9. The CDR3 loop spans 16 amino acids. Germline V gene lookup returns CDR1 MNHEY and CDR2 SVGEGT. CDR3 coding DNA: TGTGCCAGCAGTTACGCGGCCGGGACAGGGTTATCACCCCTCCACTTT. It translates to CASSYAAGTGLSPLHF.

CDR3 nucleotide sequence: TGTGCCAGCAGTTACATGGTAGCCAATCAGCCCCAGCATTTT. Its protein is CASSYMVANQPQHF. The rearrangement uses TRBV2 and TRBJ1-5; D unresolved. CDR1 is SNHLY and CDR2 is FYNNEI in the germline V gene. Trimming left V 5 bases short and J 3 bases short, with 11 bases between. This CDR3 comprises 14 residues.

The sample holds many counts of this clonotype. V usage is TRBV7-3 and J usage is TRBJ1-6, with D hard to call. Trimming took off 2 bases at V and 10 bases at J, with 18 bases between the two ends. The CDR3 runs 16 residues. Germline CDR1 and CDR2: SGHTA and FQGTGA. CDR3 region: CASSLEAATSHSPLHF. CDR3 coding DNA: TGTGCCAGCAGCTTAGAGGCAGCAACCTCTCACTCACCCCTCCACTTT.

This chain links TRBV7-8 with TRBJ2-1, with D possibly TRBD1 on 6 matching bases. This CDR3 region has 13 residues. Looked up from germline, CDR1 is SGHVS and CDR2 is FQNEAQ. V lost 5 bases and J 4 bases, leaving 9 bases between the germline ends. The CDR3 reads CASSRRGYNEQFF. CDR3 nucleotides: TGTGCCAGCAGCCGCAGGGGATACAATGAGCAGTTCTTC.

V is TRBV10-3 and J is TRBJ1-2; unclear D gene. This CDR3 has 14 residues. The V end lost 10 bases, the J end lost 6 bases, and 21 bases lay between the germline ends. CDR1 is ENHRY and CDR2 is SYGVKD in the germline V gene. CDR3 coding DNA: TGTGCCACCCTTCGGAGCGGCGGGAGCCATGGCTACACCTTC. This gives the protein CATLRSGGSHGYTF.

The CDR3 coding sequence is TGCGCCAGCAGCCAAGGAGGGGGCGGGGACGAGCAGTACTTC. This gives the protein CASSQGGGGDEQYF. V usage is TRBV4-3 and J usage is TRBJ2-7; tentative D call: TRBD1 (7 bases). This CDR3 is 14 amino acids long. Germline CDR1 reads LGHNA; CDR2 reads YSLEER. Trimming took off 1 base at V and 5 bases at J, with 12 bases between the two ends.

At least ten counts were recorded for this clonotype. The chain joins TRBV7-3 to TRBJ1-2; possibly TRBD1 for D (5 bases). The V end lost 1 base, the J end lost 6 bases, and 12 bases lay between the germline ends. The V gene's germline CDR1 is SGHTA and CDR2 FQGTGA. The CDR3 consists of 14 residues. CDR3 DNA: TGTGCCAGCAGCTTAAAGGCAGGGTCGGATGGCTACACCTTC. Translated: CASSLKAGSDGYTF.

This clonotype occurred many times. As DNA, the CDR3 is TGTGCCAGCAGTAAGAACAGGGGTAGCAATCAGCCCCAGCATTTT. This encodes CASSKNRGSNQPQHF. The J gene is TRBJ1-5, the V gene TRBV6-1, with 7 bases fitting TRBD1. CDR3 length: 15 amino acids. From germline, CDR1 is MNHNS and CDR2 SASEGT. The J segment lost 0 bases and the V segment lost 5 bases, leaving 4 bases of the junction unmatched.

This clonotype was detected ten times or more. The rearrangement links TRBV10-2 to TRBJ1-2, with D possibly being TRBD1 (5 bases). The germline V gene encodes CDR1 WSHSY and CDR2 SAAADI. The CDR3 is 14 residues long. V gave up 7 bases and J gave up 0 bases, with 12 bases separating them. CDR3 DNA sequence: TGCGCCAGCAATGAAGGACATTCTAACTATGGCTACACCTTC. It encodes CASNEGHSNYGYTF.

Note on this clonotype: As the CDR3 is not closed by the conserved phenylalanine or tryptophan, this likely results from a read error. The chain recombines TRBV11-1 with TRBJ2-7; TRBD2 agrees at 13 bases. CDR3 size: 14 residues. The germline CDR1 and CDR2 sequences are SGHAT and FQDESV (reference sequence). The CDR3 sequence is CASSGLAGVHEQYL. CDR3 nucleotides: TGTGCTAGCAGCGGACTAGCGGGGGTCCACGAGCAGTACCTC.

There are many counts of this clonotype. The J gene is TRBJ1-1, the V gene TRBV5-1; 8 positions agree with TRBD1. This CDR3 is 15 amino acids long. Germline V gene data show CDR1 as SGHRS and CDR2 as YFSETQ. V trimming: 0 bases; J trimming: 0 bases; junction bases outside the gene matches: 1. The CDR3 here is CASSLDRGMNTEAFF. CDR3 in DNA: TGCGCCAGCAGCTTGGACAGGGGGATGAACACTGAAGCTTTCTTT.

This clonotype was recorded many times. The chain employs TRBV20-1 and TRBJ2-5; D might be TRBD2 (5 bases). The CDR3 covers 11 residues. The germline V gene encodes CDR1 DFQATT and CDR2 SNEGSKA (reference sequence). V dropped 6 bases and J dropped 5 bases, with 10 bases sitting between them. The chain's CDR3 is CSAIWTETQYF. DNA of the CDR3: TGCAGTGCGATATGGACTGAGACCCAGTACTTC.

Of note for this clonotype: The junction shows a germline mismatch at one end, possibly a read error. V and J are TRBV10-3 and TRBJ1-1; a weak D match, TRBD1 (6 bases). Germline values: CDR1 ENHRY, CDR2 SYGVKD. The CDR3 runs to 17 residues. In nucleotides, the CDR3 is TGTGCCAGCAGTGACCGTCTTGCGGGGGCGGTGAACACTGAAGCTTTCTTT. Encoded protein: CASSDRLAGAVNTEAFF.

This clonotype was seen ten or more times. The genes are TRBV6-6 and TRBJ2-5, with D maybe TRBD2 (5 bases). V was clipped by 0 bases and J by 7 bases, with 6 bases between them. Germline loops: CDR1 MNHNY, CDR2 SVGAGI (reference sequence). CDR3 length equals 12 residues. CDR3 sequence: CASSYSGGTQYF. CDR3 sequence (DNA): TGTGCCAGCAGTTACTCTGGAGGGACCCAGTACTTC.

This clonotype was counted ten times or more. This chain connects TRBV11-3 to TRBJ1-2; the match to TRBD1 covers 11 bases. Germline loops: CDR1 SGHNT, CDR2 YENEEA. The J segment lost 3 bases and the V segment lost 2 bases, leaving 2 bases of the junction unmatched. The CDR3 length is 15 residues. CDR3 bases: TGTGCCAGCAGCTTACGGACAGGGGGCCACTATGGCTACACCTTC. It encodes CASSLRTGGHYGYTF.